This T cell receptor beta chain was retrieved from a study of blood T cells in healthy people across ages. Study outcomes and limitations: CMV status of donors was not determined, possibly confounding expanded clonotype changes. While age rose, TCR beta diversity per million T cells dropped in a roughly linear way. Diversity was higher, and naive CD4+ cells more numerous, in long-lived donors than in aged donors.

A second PCR of roughly 7 to 11 cycles used a sample-barcoded 5' primer and a J-beta primer mix. MiXCR, applied by TCRdb to the 5' RACE reads, yields one record per CDR3 protein. The table includes around 620,000 distinct CDR3 sequences, about 26% detected once. This clonotype came up a few times. The antigen is unknown. The CDR3 contains 14 residues. Germline CDR1 reads SQVTM; CDR2 reads ANQGSEA. J lost 3 bases, V lost 4 bases, and 7 bases had no gene match. Material: blood. V usage is TRBV29-1 and J usage is TRBJ2-7; 9 bases are a match to TRBD1. The sequence came from a woman in her seventies in good health. CDR3 bases: TGCAGCGTTGTTTGGACAGGGGCATTCTACGAGCAGTACTTC. It is translated as CSVVWTGAFYEQYF.